Listed below are T cell receptor beta chains from one sample, sequenced in a study of radiotherapy plus CTLA-4 blockade in lung cancer. Some clones are missing from TCRdb's copy, which holds only in-frame ones; the method was immunoSEQ multiplex PCR. The profile shows about 45,000 clones, about 72% of them singletons. Sample: peripheral blood, taken from a patient treated with radiotherapy plus ipilimumab. These receptor sequences come from a human donor with non-small cell lung cancer who had stable disease on radiotherapy plus ipilimumab. The CDR3 runs from the conserved cysteine through the conserved F or W. A D gene is named only where the DNA matches it firmly. Not every row has a clone size; where given, it reads once, few, many or a size class.

once TRBJ2-3 - TRBV19 TGTGCCAGTAGTATAGGTCGAGGGGCTAGCACAGATACGCAGTATTTT CASSIGRGASTDTQYF
- TRBJ1-2 - TRBV19 TGTGCCAGCCGAGTAAGCCTTTTTGGGACTTTATCCACATATGGCTACACCTTC CASRVSLFGTLSTYGYTF
- TRBJ2-4 - TRBV6-5 TGTGCCAGCAGTTACGGAGGACATTCTAAAGACATTCAGTACTTC CASSYGGHSKDIQYF
- TRBJ2-2 TRBD1 TRBV5-1 TGCGCCAGCAGCCCAACAGGGGCAGTATCGGGGGAGCTGTTTTTT CASSPTGAVSGELFF
- TRBJ1-2 - TRBV7-9 TGTGCCAGCAGCTTATTTGGTGGCTACACCTTC CASSLFGGYTF
few TRBJ2-1 TRBD1 TRBV30 TGTGCCTGGAGTGGATCCAACAGGGGCCCCGTAGAGTTCTTC CAWSGSNRGPVEFF
- TRBJ2-1 TRBD2 TRBV18 TGTGCCAGCTCACCTGGGACTAACAATGAGCAGTTCTTC CASSPGTNNEQFF
- TRBJ1-6 - TRBV13 TGTGCCAGCAGCTTAGGTAGGAGTGCGAATTCACCCCTCCACTTT CASSLGRSANSPLHF
many TRBJ2-2 TRBD2 TRBV5-4 TGTGCCAGCAGCTTGACTAGCGGGACTCCCGGGGAGCTGTTTTTT CASSLTSGTPGELFF
- TRBJ1-2 TRBD1 TRBV10-3 TGTGCCATCAGGGACAGGGGGCAGGAGGGCTACACCTTC CAIRDRGQEGYTF
- TRBJ2-3 TRBD2 TRBV9 TGTGCCAGCACCGCTCGGGCTAGCGGGGCGACAGATACGCAGTATTTT CASTARASGATDTQYF
- TRBJ2-1 TRBD1 TRBV29-1 TGCAGCACCCCGGGACAGGGGGGAGATTTAAGAAATGAGCAGTTCTTC CSTPGQGGDLRNEQFF
once TRBJ2-3 TRBD1 TRBV6-5 TGTGCCAGCGGACAGGGAACAGATACGCAGTATTTT CASGQGTDTQYF
- TRBJ2-3 - TRBV5-1 TGCGCCAGCAGCTTGGCCGGGGTTGCTGGCATAGATACGCAGTATTTT CASSLAGVAGIDTQYF
- TRBJ1-1 TRBD1 TRBV5-4 TGTGCCAGCAGCGGGGGGGACAGGGGCACTGAAGCTTTCTTT CASSGGDRGTEAFF
few TRBJ1-2 TRBD1 TRBV5-1 TGCGCCAGCAGCACCCAGGGGGGGGTTGGCTACACCTTC CASSTQGGVGYTF
- TRBJ1-2 - TRBV5-4 TGTGCCAGCACCCTGGTGAGCGGACACATTACTAACTATGGCTACACCTTC CASTLVSGHITNYGYTF
- TRBJ1-1 - TRBV5-1 TGCGCCAGCAGCTTCGGGGATACGATGAACACTGAAGCTTTCTTT CASSFGDTMNTEAFF
- TRBJ2-6 - TRBV14 TGTGCCAGCAGCCAAGGGTTCTCTGGGGCCAACGTCCTGACTTTC CASSQGFSGANVLTF
once TRBJ1-2 - TRBV5-1 TGCGCCAGCAGCTTAAATCCTCCTTCGGGACGTATCTATGGCTACACCTTC CASSLNPPSGRIYGYTF
once TRBJ2-3 - TRBV5-1 TGCGCCAGCAGCTTGGCCGCCAGTTGGACAGATACGCAGTATTTT CASSLAASWTDTQYF
- TRBJ2-5 TRBD2 TRBV7-9 TGTGCCAGCAGCCAAGGACTAGCGGGGGCACTAGAAAAGACCCAGTACTTC CASSQGLAGALEKTQYF
- TRBJ2-2 TRBD1 TRBV5-5 TGTGCCAGCAGCCCAGACAGGGGGCGAGGAACCGGGGAGCTGTTTTTT CASSPDRGRGTGELFF
- TRBJ2-3 - TRBV10-1 TGCGCCAGCAGTGAGTTGCAGCGGAATACGCAGTATTTT CASSELQRNTQYF
few TRBJ1-5 TRBD1 TRBV19 TGTGCCAGTAAGGGGCACAGGGGCAGCGGCAATCAGCCCCAGCATTTT CASKGHRGSGNQPQHF
once TRBJ1-1 TRBD1 TRBV7-3 TGTGCCAGCAGCTTAACTGCAGGGGGCGCCCCTGAAGCTTTCTTT CASSLTAGGAPEAFF
- TRBJ1-5 TRBD1 TRBV7-9 TGTGCCAGCAGCTCCCAGGGGGGTCAGCCCCAGCATTTT CASSSQGGQPQHF
once TRBJ2-3 - TRBV5-1 TGCGCCAGCAGCCTTCCCGGACAGTATACGCAGTATTTT CASSLPGQYTQYF
once TRBJ2-3 - TRBV7-6 TGTGCCAGCAGCTTAGTAGAGCAGGGAACGCAGTATTTT CASSLVEQGTQYF
- TRBJ2-3 TRBD2 TRBV27 TGTGCCAGCAGTACCAAGGACCTTCCCGGGACTAGCGAAGCCACAGATACGCAGTATTTT CASSTKDLPGTSEATDTQYF
- TRBJ1-5 - TRBV19 TGTGCCAGTAGTGGCGTACAGAATTGGAATCAGCCCCAGCATTTT CASSGVQNWNQPQHF
- TRBJ1-5 TRBD1 TRBV7-8 TGTGCCAGCAGCTCCTCCTGGACAGGGGGCAATCAGCCCCAGCATTTT CASSSSWTGGNQPQHF
- TRBJ1-2 - TRBV7-2 TGTGCCAGCAGCTTAGCGAGCGGGACCTCCTATGGCTACACCTTC CASSLASGTSYGYTF
few TRBJ1-1 - TRBV7-6 TGTGCCAGCAGAAAGGGAGGGTACACTGAAGCTTTCTTT CASRKGGYTEAFF
- TRBJ2-5 - TRBV27 TGTGCCAGCAGTTTATCTAGACAGAGTGGAGGGACCCAGTACTTC CASSLSRQSGGTQYF
- TRBJ1-2 TRBD1 TRBV7-2 TGTGCCAGCAGCTTAGGGGACAGGACGAACTATGGCTACACCTTC CASSLGDRTNYGYTF
- TRBJ1-1 - TRBV7-3 TGTGCCAGCAGCTTAAATAGGGGGGAGGCTTTCTTT CASSLNRGEAFF
- TRBJ1-1 - TRBV14 TGTGCCAGCAGCCAAGAATTCTGGGTTGGAGCTTTCTTT CASSQEFWVGAFF
- TRBJ2-4 TRBD2 TRBV10-2 TGCGCCAGCAGTGGCGTTAGCGGGGGCCCTCTAGCCAAAAACATTCAGTACTTC CASSGVSGGPLAKNIQYF
once TRBJ2-1 TRBD2 TRBV10-3 TGTGCCATTACGCGTACAGCGGGGCCCTACAGGAATGAGCAGTTCTTC CAITRTAGPYRNEQFF
- TRBJ1-1 - TRBV4-1 TGCGCCAGCAGCCAAGAACCAGGGTGGCGAACAGATGAAGCTTTCTTT CASSQEPGWRTDEAFF
- TRBJ1-1 - TRBV4-3 TGCGCCAGCAGCCAGGGGGCGCGCACTGAAGCTTTCTTT CASSQGARTEAFF
- TRBJ1-2 - TRBV27 TGTGCCAGCAGAGGGGACATAGGGGGGGGTTATGGCTACACCTTC CASRGDIGGGYGYTF
- TRBJ1-1 - TRBV5-1 TGCGCCAGCAATCAGGGCACTGAAGCTTTCTTT CASNQGTEAFF
- TRBJ1-6 - TRBV9 TGTGCCAGCAGCGTAGAAGGGGGGATAGGGGCCCTCCACTTT CASSVEGGIGALHF
- TRBJ1-1 - TRBV25-1 TGTGCCAGCAGTGAATACCCCCTCCTCACTGAAGCTTTCTTT CASSEYPLLTEAFF
- TRBJ2-7 TRBD1 TRBV19 TGTGCCAGTAGTATGGGACAGGCCCCCGAGCAGTACTTC CASSMGQAPEQYF
- TRBJ1-6 - TRBV7-3 TGTGCCAGCACCCTAGGGAGCTCCTATAATTCACCCCTCCACTTT CASTLGSSYNSPLHF
- TRBJ1-3 - TRBV5-8 TGTGCCAGCAGCTTGGGTCTCCTTTCTGGAAACACCATATATTTT CASSLGLLSGNTIYF
- TRBJ2-7 - TRBV7-9 TGTGCCAGCAGCTTAAGGGGGGGACAGGACCTACACTCCTACGAGCAGTACTTC CASSLRGGQDLHSYEQYF
- TRBJ2-3 TRBD2 TRBV5-4 TGTGCCAGCAGCTCCCTGGGCGGGGGAGCTAGCACAGATACGCAGTATTTT CASSSLGGGASTDTQYF
- TRBJ2-5 - TRBV4-3 TGCGCCAGCAGCCCTGGGGGCATCCAAGAGACCCAGTACTTC CASSPGGIQETQYF
- TRBJ1-2 - TRBV7-8 TGTGCCAGCAGCTTTGAGGGGACTTTTGGCTACACCTTC CASSFEGTFGYTF
- TRBJ1-5 TRBD1 TRBV6-1 TGTGCCAGCGTAACTTCAGGGGGCCCTCAGCCCCAGCATTTT CASVTSGGPQPQHF